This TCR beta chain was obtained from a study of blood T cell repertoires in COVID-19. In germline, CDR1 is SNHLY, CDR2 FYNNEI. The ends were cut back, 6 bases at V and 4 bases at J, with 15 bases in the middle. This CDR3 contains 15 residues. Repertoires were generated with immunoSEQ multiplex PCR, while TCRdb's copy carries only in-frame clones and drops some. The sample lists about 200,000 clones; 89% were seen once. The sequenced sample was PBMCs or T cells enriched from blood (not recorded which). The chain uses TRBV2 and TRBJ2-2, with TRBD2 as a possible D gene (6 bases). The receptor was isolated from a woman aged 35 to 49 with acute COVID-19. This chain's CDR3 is CASSEWGVSTGELFF. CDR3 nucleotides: TGTGCCAGCAGCGAGTGGGGGGTTTCCACCGGGGAGCTGTTTTTT.